Shown below are 13 T cell receptor beta chains from a single sample sequenced in a study of cytomegalovirus exposure and HLA in healthy donors. Use of 60 Vbeta and 13 Jbeta primers characterized the PCR. Repertoires were generated with immunoSEQ multiplex PCR, while TCRdb's copy carries only in-frame clones and drops some. The sample has tens of thousands of clones; around four fifths are singletons. The sequenced material came from PBMCs. The receptors come from a woman aged 18-29 years in good health and CMV-seropositive.

The CDR3 region has the DNA TGTGCCAGCAGCTTACCTTGGGATCCGGGAAAGAACACTGAAGCTTTCTTT. Translated: CASSLPWDPGKNTEAFF. V and J are TRBV7-9 and TRBJ1-1; D gene ambiguous. Trimming pared 2 bases from V and 1 base from J, leaving 17 bases between. Germline CDR1 is SEHNR and CDR2 is FQNEAQ (reference sequence). The CDR3 extends over 17 amino acids.

This sequence joins TRBV15 and TRBJ1-6, with TRBD1 as a possible D gene (6 bases). With 0 bases removed from V and 9 bases from J, the gap between germline ends came to 12 bases. This CDR3 contains 15 residues. Germline V gene sequence: CDR1 LNHNV, CDR2 YYDKDF (reference sequence). The DNA of the CDR3 is TGTGCCACCAGCAGAGAGGACAGTACGACTTCACCCCTCCACTTT. It codes for CATSREDSTTSPLHF.

V gene TRBV6-5 combines with J gene TRBJ1-5, with D tentatively TRBD1 (5 bases). Trimming cost V 2 bases and J 4 bases, with 9 bases left between them. This CDR3 region has 14 residues. The germline V gene encodes CDR1 MNHEY and CDR2 SVGAGI. The CDR3 here is CASSYGGENQPQHF. The CDR3 DNA sequence: TGTGCCAGCAGTTACGGGGGGGAAAATCAGCCCCAGCATTTT.

This chain links TRBV28 with TRBJ1-4; D is ambiguous. The V end lost 7 bases, the J end lost 4 bases, and 10 bases lay between the germline ends. The CDR3 extends over 13 amino acids. The germline V gene encodes CDR1 MDHEN and CDR2 SYDVKM. As DNA, the CDR3 is TGTGCCAGCAATGGGCAGATTAATGAAAAACTGTTTTTT. Amino acid sequence: CASNGQINEKLFF.

This clone was counted a few times. The rearrangement uses TRBV4-1 and TRBJ1-6; 9 positions agree with TRBD1. The CDR3 is 16 amino acids. Looked up from germline, CDR1 is MGHRA and CDR2 is YSYEKL. The V and J ends lost 1 base and 13 bases, in that order; junction bases with no gene match: 11. The CDR3 DNA sequence: TGCGCCAGCAGCCAAGGGGCACGGGACAGGGACTTTCCCCTCCACTTT. It translates to CASSQGARDRDFPLHF.

V is TRBV5-1 and J is TRBJ2-2; possibly TRBD1 for D (6 bases). V gave up 1 base and J gave up 4 bases, with 14 bases separating them. The germline CDR1 and CDR2 sequences are SGHRS and YFSETQ. The CDR3 covers 16 residues. CDR3: CASSLNGDRITGELFF. In DNA form, the CDR3 reads TGCGCCAGCAGCTTGAACGGAGACAGGATCACCGGGGAGCTGTTTTTT.

This chain links TRBV2 with TRBJ1-4; D not certain. Per the germline V gene, CDR1 is SNHLY and CDR2 is FYNNEI. The CDR3 has 13 residues. V was trimmed by 4 bases and J by 10 bases, leaving 13 bases between them. The CDR3 reads CASSGSREGKLFF. Here the CDR3 DNA reads TGTGCCAGCAGTGGGTCTCGGGAGGGAAAACTGTTTTTT.

This sequence joins TRBV18 and TRBJ2-5; TRBD1 aligns across 10 bases. Germline lookup yields CDR1 KGHSH and CDR2 LQKENI. CDR3 length: 15 amino acids. Germline trimming cut 2 bases from V and 3 bases from J; bases unmatched to any gene: 3. CDR3: CASSPVTGGEETQYF. CDR3 sequence (DNA): TGTGCCAGCTCACCAGTGACAGGGGGCGAAGAGACCCAGTACTTC. The complete variable domain, with remaining parts taken from reference TRBV18 and TRBJ2-5, reads NAGVMQNPRHLVRRRGQEARLRCSPMKGHSHVYWYRQLPEEGLKFMVYLQKENIIDESGMPKERFSAEFPKEGPSILRIQQVVRGDSAAYFCASSPVTGGEETQYFGPGTRLLVL.

The gene calls are TRBV9 and TRBJ2-3; 9 bases map to TRBD1. V was clipped by 4 bases and J by 6 bases; unmatched bases: 9. Germline loops: CDR1 SGDLS, CDR2 YYNGEE. The CDR3 is 15 amino acids. As DNA, the CDR3 is TGTGCCAGCAGCCCCACCGGGACAGGGAGGGATACGCAGTATTTT. Protein product: CASSPTGTGRDTQYF.

This rearrangement joins TRBV27 to TRBJ1-5; 9 bases line up with TRBD1. CDR1 MNHEY and CDR2 SMNVEV come from the germline V gene (reference sequence). V dropped 5 bases and J dropped 4; count of bases not matched to a gene: 3. The CDR3 length is 14 residues. CDR3 coding DNA: TGTGCCAGCAGTCCGGGGACAGGGAATCAGCCCCAGCATTTT. Translating gives CASSPGTGNQPQHF.

The V call is TRBV6-1, the J call TRBJ2-1, with 7 positions matching TRBD2. This CDR3 spans 14 amino acids. Germline assignment: CDR1 MNHNS and CDR2 SASEGT. With V trimmed by 0 bases and J by 7 bases, 3 bases remained unmatched. DNA for the CDR3: TGTGCCAGCAGTGAAGCGGGAGGGCAGAATGAGCAGTTCTTC. Translated: CASSEAGGQNEQFF.

This sequence joins TRBV7-9 and TRBJ1-5; 9 bases agree with TRBD1. The ends lost 1 base at V and 9 bases at J; junction bases unmatched: 7. In germline, CDR1 is SEHNR, CDR2 FQNEAQ (reference sequence). CDR3 length equals 15 residues. DNA of the CDR3: TGTGCCAGCAGCTTAGGACAGGGGGTAGGATGGCCCCAGCATTTT. Amino acids: CASSLGQGVGWPQHF.

J is TRBJ2-7 and V is TRBV6-6, with TRBD2 matching over 8 bases. Germline CDR1 and CDR2: MNHNY and SVGAGI (reference sequence). V was clipped by 6 bases and J by 2 bases; unmatched bases: 9. The CDR3 runs to 15 residues. This chain's CDR3 is CASSPPGLATYEQYF. Here the CDR3 DNA reads TGTGCCAGCAGCCCCCCCGGACTAGCCACCTACGAGCAGTACTTC.